This TCR beta chain was found in a study of blood T cell repertoires in COVID-19. The germline gives CDR1 SGDLS, CDR2 YYNGEE. The CDR3 runs 17 residues. Trimming cost V 0 bases and J 0 bases, with 12 bases left between them. TCRdb's copy holds only in-frame clones and misses some; the assay was immunoSEQ multiplex PCR. The repertoire consists of about 100,000 clones, with about 87% occurring once and the leading ten covering over 8.5%. This sequence was found in a man older than 75 with acute or convalescent COVID-19. The chain joins TRBV9 to TRBJ2-2; perhaps TRBD1 as D (5 bases). The sequenced sample consisted of peripheral blood. The CDR3 region is CASSVVPRQTNTGELFF. CDR3 nucleotide sequence: TGTGCCAGCAGCGTAGTACCGAGACAGACGAACACCGGGGAGCTGTTTTTT.